This record concerns one T cell receptor beta chain sequence. This sample was taken from a study of shared clonotypes between healthy human individuals. The CDR3 totals 12 residues. CDR1 is SGHVS and CDR2 is FQNEAQ in the germline V gene. Trimming left V 4 bases short and J 4 bases short, with 5 bases between. Authors' methods: There were no quality scores in the junction-only immunoSEQ sequences, so filtering differed. Data came from immunoSEQ multiplex PCR; TCRdb stores just in-frame clones and leaves some out. The V and J calls and clone size were taken over from that table, and D and trimming were inferred from the DNA. This sample has 550,000 to 800,000 clones, with 90% found just once.

The chain uses TRBV7-8 and TRBJ2-1; no definite D call. Sequencing was done on a sample of memory CD8+ T cells from PBMCs. Subset: CD45RO+ cells pooled with CCR7-negative TemRA cells. The TCR originated in a man aged 18-30 years in good health. Some clones in this sample may be carry-over from other donors' samples. The DNA of the CDR3 is TGTGCCAGCAGCTACGGGTACAATGAGCAGTTCTTC. As protein: CASSYGYNEQFF.